This T cell receptor (beta chain) was sequenced during a study of T cells in narcolepsy. At the level of the study: Patients with NT1 or NT2 and healthy control donors were enrolled. Study results and limitations: Autoreactive clonotypes reportedly recurred in blood of same and different patients, not controls. Same-patient CSF and blood CD4+ T cell clonotypes included HCRT-specific and TRIB2-specific autoreactive ones.

A word on this clone: The antigen remains unidentified.

The protocol was immunoSEQ multiplex PCR, while the TCRdb copy is restricted to in-frame clones and leaves out a portion. This table has about 10,000 clones, approximately 70% appearing once. Germline values: CDR1 MNHEY, CDR2 SVGAGI. The ends were cut back, 4 bases at V and 4 bases at J, with 11 bases in the middle. The CDR3 runs 14 residues. The chain is built from TRBV6-5 and TRBJ2-1, with D perhaps TRBD1 (7 bases). The sequencing input was CD45RA- memory CD8+ T cells from PBMCs. The clonotype originates from a human donor with narcolepsy. The CDR3 reads CASSLEGAYNEQFF. As DNA, the CDR3 is TGTGCCAGCAGTTTGGAGGGGGCATACAATGAGCAGTTCTTC.